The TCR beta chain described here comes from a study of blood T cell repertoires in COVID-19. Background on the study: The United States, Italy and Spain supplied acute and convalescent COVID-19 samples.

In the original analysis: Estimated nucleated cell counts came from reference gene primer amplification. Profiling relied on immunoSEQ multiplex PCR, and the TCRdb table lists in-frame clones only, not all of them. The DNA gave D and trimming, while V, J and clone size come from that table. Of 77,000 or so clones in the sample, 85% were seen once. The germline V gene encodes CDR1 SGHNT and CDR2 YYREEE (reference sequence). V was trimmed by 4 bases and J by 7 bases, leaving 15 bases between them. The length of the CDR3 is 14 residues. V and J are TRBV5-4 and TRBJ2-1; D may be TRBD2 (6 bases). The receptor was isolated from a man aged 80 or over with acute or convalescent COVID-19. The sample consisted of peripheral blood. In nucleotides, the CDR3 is TGTGCCAGCAGCCATAGCGGAAGAAGGAATGAGCAGTTCTTC. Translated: CASSHSGRRNEQFF.